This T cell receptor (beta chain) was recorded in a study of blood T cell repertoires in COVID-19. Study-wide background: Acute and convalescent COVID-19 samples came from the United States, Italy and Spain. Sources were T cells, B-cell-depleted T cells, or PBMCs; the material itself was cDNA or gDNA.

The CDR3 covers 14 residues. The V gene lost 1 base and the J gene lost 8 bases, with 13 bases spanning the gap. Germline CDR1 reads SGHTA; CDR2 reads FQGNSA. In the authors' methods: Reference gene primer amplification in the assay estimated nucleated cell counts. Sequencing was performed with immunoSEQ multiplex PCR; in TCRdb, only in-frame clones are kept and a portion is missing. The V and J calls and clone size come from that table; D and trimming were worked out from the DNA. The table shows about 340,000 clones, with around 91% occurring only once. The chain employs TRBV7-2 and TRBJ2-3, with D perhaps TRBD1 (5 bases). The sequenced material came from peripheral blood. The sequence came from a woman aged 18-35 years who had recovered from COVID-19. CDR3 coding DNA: TGTGCCAGCAGCTTAGGACAGCTGTGGGGTACGCAGTATTTT. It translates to CASSLGQLWGTQYF.